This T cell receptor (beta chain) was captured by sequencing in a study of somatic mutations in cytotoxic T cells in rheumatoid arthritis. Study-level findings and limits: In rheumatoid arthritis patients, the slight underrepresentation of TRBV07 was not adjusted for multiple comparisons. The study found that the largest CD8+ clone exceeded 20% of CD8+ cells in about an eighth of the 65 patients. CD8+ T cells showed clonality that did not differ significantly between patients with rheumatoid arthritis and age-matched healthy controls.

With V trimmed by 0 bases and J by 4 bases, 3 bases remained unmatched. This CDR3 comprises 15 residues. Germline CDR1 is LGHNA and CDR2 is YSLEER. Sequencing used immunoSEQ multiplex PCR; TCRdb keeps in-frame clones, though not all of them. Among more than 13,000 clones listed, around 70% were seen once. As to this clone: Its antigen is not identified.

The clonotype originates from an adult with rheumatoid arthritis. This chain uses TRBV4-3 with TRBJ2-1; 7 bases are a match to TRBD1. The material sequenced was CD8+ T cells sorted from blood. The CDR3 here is CASSQEGTAYNEQFF. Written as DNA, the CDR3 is TGCGCCAGCAGCCAAGAGGGGACAGCGTACAATGAGCAGTTCTTC.